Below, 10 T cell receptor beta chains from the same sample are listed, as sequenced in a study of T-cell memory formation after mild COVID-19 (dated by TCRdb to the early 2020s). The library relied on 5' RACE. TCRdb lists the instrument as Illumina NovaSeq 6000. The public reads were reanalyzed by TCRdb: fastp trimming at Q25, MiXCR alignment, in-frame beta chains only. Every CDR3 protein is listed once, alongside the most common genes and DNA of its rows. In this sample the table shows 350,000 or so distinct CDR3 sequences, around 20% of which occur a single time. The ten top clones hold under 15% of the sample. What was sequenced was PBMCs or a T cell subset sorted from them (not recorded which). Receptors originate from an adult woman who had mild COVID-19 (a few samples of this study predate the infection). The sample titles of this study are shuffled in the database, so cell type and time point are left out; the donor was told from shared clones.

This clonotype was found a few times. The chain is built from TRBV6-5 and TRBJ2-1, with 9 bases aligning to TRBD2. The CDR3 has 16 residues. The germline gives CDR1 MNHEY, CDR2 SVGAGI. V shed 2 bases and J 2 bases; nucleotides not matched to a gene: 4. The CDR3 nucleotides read TGTGCCAGCAGTTACGCGGGAGGGCCCCCCTACAATGAGCAGTTCTTC. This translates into CASSYAGGPPYNEQFF.

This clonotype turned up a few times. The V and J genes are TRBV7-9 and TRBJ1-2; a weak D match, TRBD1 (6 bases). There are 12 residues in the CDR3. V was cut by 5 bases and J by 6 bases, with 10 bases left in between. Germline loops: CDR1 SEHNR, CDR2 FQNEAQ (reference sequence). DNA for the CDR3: TGTGCCAGCAGCCGGACAGTAGATGGCTACACCTTC. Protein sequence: CASSRTVDGYTF.

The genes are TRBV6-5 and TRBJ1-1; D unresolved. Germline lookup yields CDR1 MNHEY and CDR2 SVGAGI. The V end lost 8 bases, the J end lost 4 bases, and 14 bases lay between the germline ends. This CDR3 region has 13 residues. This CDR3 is CASQSRSRTEAFF. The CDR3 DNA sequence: TGTGCCAGCCAGTCGCGCTCCCGCACTGAAGCTTTCTTT.

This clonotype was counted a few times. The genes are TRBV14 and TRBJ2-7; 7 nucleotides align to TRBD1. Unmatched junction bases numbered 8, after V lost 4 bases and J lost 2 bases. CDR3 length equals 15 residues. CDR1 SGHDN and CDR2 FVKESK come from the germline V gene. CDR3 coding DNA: TGTGCCAGCAGCCTTGGCAGGGGGTTACCCTACGAGCAGTACTTC. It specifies CASSLGRGLPYEQYF.

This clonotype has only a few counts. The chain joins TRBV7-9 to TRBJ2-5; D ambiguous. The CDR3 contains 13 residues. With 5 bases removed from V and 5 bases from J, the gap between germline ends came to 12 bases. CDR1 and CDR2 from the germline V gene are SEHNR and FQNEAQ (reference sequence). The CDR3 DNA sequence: TGTGCCAGCAGCATTGTCCAACGGGAGACCCAGTACTTC. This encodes CASSIVQRETQYF.

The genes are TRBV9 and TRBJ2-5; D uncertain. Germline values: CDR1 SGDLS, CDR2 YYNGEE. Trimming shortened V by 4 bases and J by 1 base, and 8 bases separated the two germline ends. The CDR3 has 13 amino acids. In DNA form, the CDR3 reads TGTGCCAGCAGCCCCACGTTCCAAGAGACCCAGTACTTC. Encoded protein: CASSPTFQETQYF.

The CDR3 loop is CASSLEGPLREQYF. The CDR3 DNA sequence: TGCGCCAGCAGCTTGGAGGGTCCACTTCGCGAGCAGTACTTC. The chain is built from TRBV5-1 and TRBJ2-7; D call uncertain. Germline CDR1 SGHRS, CDR2 YFSETQ. There are 14 residues in the CDR3. V dropped 0 bases and J dropped 6 bases, with 13 bases sitting between them.

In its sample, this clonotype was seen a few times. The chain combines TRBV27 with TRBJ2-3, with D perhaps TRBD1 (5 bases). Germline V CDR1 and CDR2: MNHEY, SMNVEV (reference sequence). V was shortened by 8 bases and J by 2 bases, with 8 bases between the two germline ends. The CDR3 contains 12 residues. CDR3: CASGAYTDTQYF. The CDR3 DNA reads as TGTGCCAGCGGGGCCTACACAGATACGCAGTATTTT.

Written as DNA, the CDR3 is TGCGCCAGCAGCTTGGGACAGGGCCGGAACTATGGCTACACCTTC. Its protein is CASSLGQGRNYGYTF. V usage is TRBV5-1 and J usage is TRBJ1-2; 7 bases line up with TRBD1. Germline V lookup: CDR1 SGHRS, CDR2 YFSETQ. The trim removed 0 bases at V and 2 bases at J, leaving 4 bases unmatched. The CDR3 length is 15 residues.

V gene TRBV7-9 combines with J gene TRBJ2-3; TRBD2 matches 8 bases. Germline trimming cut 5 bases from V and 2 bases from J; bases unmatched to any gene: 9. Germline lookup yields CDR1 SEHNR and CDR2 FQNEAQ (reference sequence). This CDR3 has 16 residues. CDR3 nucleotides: TGTGCCAGCAGCCGACTCGACGGGGGGGCCACAGATACGCAGTATTTT. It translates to CASSRLDGGATDTQYF.